The text below deals with one TCR beta chain. Antigen specificity is unknown. This sample stems from a study of identical twins. Per the germline V gene, CDR1 is DFQATT and CDR2 is SNEGSKA (reference sequence). V was trimmed by 1 base and J by 7 bases, leaving 13 bases between them. CDR3 length: 14 residues. Study-wide results and caveats: Excess twin sharing in beta out-of-frame sequences was weaker.

TCRdb used MiXCR to reprocess the 5' RACE reads, holding one entry per CDR3 protein. This sample has some 710,000 distinct CDR3 sequences, with around 6% found just once. Sequencing used naive T cells sorted from blood. The sequence was obtained from a man between 18 and 35 years old in good health. The gene calls are TRBV20-1 and TRBJ2-2, with D possibly TRBD1 on 6 matching bases. This CDR3 is CSARVSGGGGELFF. CDR3 nucleotides: TGCAGTGCTAGAGTATCTGGGGGCGGCGGGGAGCTGTTTTTT.